This T cell receptor beta chain was retrieved from a study of cytomegalovirus exposure and HLA in healthy donors. Study summary: Earlier sequencing of about 179 million T cells yielded approximately 120 million unique TCR beta sequences. Study-wide findings and caveats: Solely CMV serostatus was available to characterize immune exposure. In a later analysis, compared with equally common non-associated chains, HLA-associated beta chains were more expanded.

A word on this clone: Its cognate antigen is unknown.

Germline V gene data show CDR1 as MGHRA and CDR2 as YSYEKL. With 1 base removed from V and 6 bases from J, the gap between germline ends came to 4 bases. The CDR3 is 12 residues long. It was with 60 Vbeta and 13 Jbeta primers that the PCR ran. Using immunoSEQ multiplex PCR, the repertoire was profiled, and TCRdb retains in-frame clones only, with some absent. Among 130,000 to 150,000 clones listed, about 79% were seen once. The receptor was isolated from a man aged 35 to 55 in good health and CMV-seropositive. Specimen: PBMCs. J is TRBJ2-1 and V is TRBV4-1; the D is unclear. CDR3 sequence: CASSQGGNEQFF. CDR3 DNA sequence: TGCGCCAGCAGCCAAGGCGGCAATGAGCAGTTCTTC.